One and the same sample provided the 25 T cell receptor beta chains below, sequenced in a study of blood T cell repertoires in COVID-19. Only in-frame clones appear in the TCRdb table, and some are missing; sequencing was by immunoSEQ multiplex PCR. The data hold fewer than 650,000 clones, with 70% to 90% observed a single time. Sequencing used peripheral blood. The receptors shown here come from a woman aged 50 to 60 with COVID-19, enrolled during active disease.

This chain uses TRBV18 with TRBJ2-7; D ambiguous. The germline V and J ends were trimmed by 3 bases and 2 bases, with 11 bases remaining between them. The germline V gene encodes CDR1 KGHSH and CDR2 LQKENI. There are 14 residues in the CDR3. The DNA for the CDR3 is TGTGCCAGCTCACCCCTGACACATCCCTACGAGCAGTACTTC. Encoded protein: CASSPLTHPYEQYF.

The J gene is TRBJ1-1, the V gene TRBV19; no definite D call. V lost 1 base and J lost 2, with 8 bases in between. The CDR3 length is 14 residues. Germline V gives CDR1 LNHDA, CDR2 SQIVND (reference sequence). CDR3 DNA: TGTGCCAGTAGTATAGGAAGCATTAACACTGAAGCTTTCTTT. This codes for CASSIGSINTEAFF. Full variable domain (rest looked up from reference TRBV19 and TRBJ1-1): DGGITQSPKYLFRKEGQNVTLSCEQNLNHDAMYWYRQDPGQGLRLIYYSQIVNDFQKGDIAEGYSVSREKKESFPLTVTSAQKNPTAFYLCASSIGSINTEAFFGQGTRLTVV.

In this sample, this clone turned up once. This chain joins TRBV3-1 (or the pseudogene TRBV3-2) and TRBJ2-6; D ambiguous. The CDR3 consists of 16 residues. V lost 0 bases and J 2 bases, leaving 8 bases between the germline ends. Germline-derived CDR1 and CDR2 are LGHDT and YNNKEL (reference sequence). The CDR3 DNA follows: TGTGCCAGCAGCCAAGATTGGGCGCCTGGGGCCAACGTCCTGACTTTC. Translation: CASSQDWAPGANVLTF.

The chain carries TRBV30 and TRBJ2-3, with D maybe TRBD2 (7 bases). The CDR3 consists of 15 residues. Trimming stripped 8 bases from V and 1 base from J, with 19 bases between. Germline V gene lookup returns CDR1 GTSNPN and CDR2 SVGIG (reference sequence). The CDR3 sequence is CAGSTGSGGTDTQYF. In DNA, the CDR3 is TGTGCCGGATCGACAGGCAGCGGGGGCACAGATACGCAGTATTTT.

The chain uses TRBV10-1 and TRBJ2-1; 12 bases map to TRBD2. Germline V gene lookup returns CDR1 WNHNN and CDR2 SYGVQD (reference sequence). After removal of 7 bases from V and 6 bases from J, the junction contained 10 bases not matched to a gene. The CDR3 is made up of 16 amino acids. The DNA of the CDR3 is TGCGCCAGCACCCCGACTGGACTAGCGGGGAGCAATGAGCAGTTCTTC. Translated: CASTPTGLAGSNEQFF.

The chain employs TRBV30 and TRBJ2-2; 10 bases line up with TRBD2. The CDR3 is 14 residues long. The V gene's germline CDR1 is GTSNPN and CDR2 SVGIG (reference sequence). V lost 5 bases and J lost 1; bases outside the gene matches: 1. The CDR3 sequence is CAWASGGNTGELFF. CDR3 bases: TGTGCCTGGGCTAGCGGGGGGAACACCGGGGAGCTGTTTTTT.

The V call is TRBV24-1, the J call TRBJ2-2; 7 nucleotides agree with TRBD2. Germline CDR1 reads KGHDR; CDR2 reads SFDVKD. The CDR3 extends over 19 amino acids. J gave up 0 bases and V 1 base, and 10 bases lay outside the gene matches. The CDR3 DNA reads as TGTGCCACCAGTGATTTTAGGGCAGGGAGGGGCCCGAACACCGGGGAGCTGTTTTTT. Encoded protein: CATSDFRAGRGPNTGELFF.

This chain connects TRBV19 to TRBJ1-1, with D tentatively TRBD1 (5 bases). The CDR3 is made up of 16 amino acids. Germline values: CDR1 LNHDA, CDR2 SQIVND (reference sequence). V dropped 3 bases and J dropped 2 bases, with 16 bases sitting between them. CDR3 nucleotides: TGTGCCAGTAGTATGGGGGGATACCGGGGAAACACTGAAGCTTTCTTT. Protein sequence: CASSMGGYRGNTEAFF.

The CDR3 spells CAISEIGQGEYGYTF. The CDR3 coding sequence is TGTGCCATCAGTGAGATCGGACAGGGTGAATACGGCTACACCTTC. The chain uses TRBV10-3 and TRBJ1-2, with 8 bases fitting TRBD1. This CDR3 region has 15 residues. The germline V gene encodes CDR1 ENHRY and CDR2 SYGVKD. V trimming: 2 bases; J trimming: 8 bases; junction bases outside the gene matches: 10.

The chain uses TRBV5-1 and TRBJ2-3; unclear D gene. The V and J ends lost 3 bases and 0 bases respectively, with 5 bases between them. The V gene's germline CDR1 is SGHRS and CDR2 YFSETQ. This CDR3 is built from 13 residues. In DNA, the CDR3 is TGCGCCAGCAGCTCGACTAGCACAGATACGCAGTATTTT. Encoded protein: CASSSTSTDTQYF.

The rearrangement joins TRBV2 to TRBJ1-5; 8 bases map to TRBD1. V was pared by 5 bases and J by 8 bases, with 11 bases of the junction left unmatched. Germline V CDR1 and CDR2: SNHLY, FYNNEI. There are 15 residues in the CDR3. The CDR3 spells CASSPGTGPLKPQHF. The CDR3 DNA reads as TGTGCCAGCAGTCCCGGGACAGGCCCTTTGAAGCCCCAGCATTTT.

This rearrangement joins TRBV4-2 to TRBJ2-4; 8 nucleotides match TRBD2. Germline-derived CDR1 and CDR2 are LGHNA and YNFKEQ. Germline trimming cut 3 bases from V and 7 bases from J; bases unmatched to any gene: 8. The CDR3 has 15 residues. The CDR3 nucleotides are TGTGCCAGCAGCCAGGGACTAGGCAAGACGAACATTCAGTACTTC. Its protein is CASSQGLGKTNIQYF.

The chain carries TRBV7-2 and TRBJ1-2; D possibly corresponds to TRBD1 (6 bases). The CDR3 consists of 15 residues. The V end lost 1 base, the J end lost 4 bases, and 13 bases lay between the germline ends. The germline CDR1 and CDR2 sequences are SGHTA and FQGNSA. In DNA form, the CDR3 reads TGTGCCAGCAGCTTAGAGGGGGAGAAGGGCTATGGCTACACCTTC. Translation gives CASSLEGEKGYGYTF.

This clone was recorded only once. This sequence joins TRBV15 and TRBJ1-1, with D perhaps matching TRBD1 (5 bases). The CDR3 is 15 amino acids. Deletions cut 5 bases from V and 4 bases from J, with 17 bases between. Germline values: CDR1 LNHNV, CDR2 YYDKDF (reference sequence). DNA of the CDR3: TGTGCCACCAGCCACGGCGGACACTACGGCACTGAAGCTTTCTTT. The encoded protein is CATSHGGHYGTEAFF.

The chain uses TRBV6-5 and TRBJ2-5, with D tentatively TRBD2 (6 bases). The CDR3 extends over 14 amino acids. V gave up 5 bases and J gave up 7 bases, with 17 bases separating them. Germline-derived CDR1 and CDR2 are MNHEY and SVGAGI. The CDR3 loop is CASSQREAGRTQYF. The CDR3 nucleotides read TGTGCCAGCAGTCAAAGGGAGGCAGGAAGGACCCAGTACTTC.

The chain joins TRBV7-9 to TRBJ2-7, with D maybe TRBD1 (6 bases). Looked up from germline, CDR1 is SEHNR and CDR2 is FQNEAQ (reference sequence). This CDR3 is built from 17 residues. V lost 2 bases and J lost 4, with 21 bases in between. The CDR3 region has the DNA TGTGCCAGCAGCTTAATTACTGGAGACAGGCTCGTTTACGAGCAGTACTTC. Translation gives CASSLITGDRLVYEQYF.

The gene calls are TRBV28 and TRBJ2-3; TRBD2 matches 7 bases. The J segment lost 1 base and the V segment lost 5 bases, leaving 3 bases of the junction unmatched. Germline V CDR1 and CDR2: MDHEN, SYDVKM. The CDR3 has 14 residues. In DNA form, the CDR3 reads TGTGCCAGCAGTACTAGCGACCGCACAGATACGCAGTATTTT. This gives the protein CASSTSDRTDTQYF.

CDR3 residues: CAWSEGQQGDGYTF. The CDR3, as DNA: TGTGCCTGGAGTGAGGGGCAGCAAGGGGATGGCTACACCTTC. This chain connects TRBV30 to TRBJ1-2; maybe TRBD1 (5 bases). Germline values: CDR1 GTSNPN, CDR2 SVGIG (reference sequence). V lost 1 base and J lost 6, with 15 bases in between. There are 14 residues in the CDR3.

This clone has more than one count but fewer than ten. V gene TRBV10-3 combines with J gene TRBJ1-2; weak D call: TRBD1 (6 bases). The CDR3 length is 13 residues. Per the germline V gene, CDR1 is ENHRY and CDR2 is SYGVKD. Trimming left V 8 bases short and J 6 bases short, with 16 bases between. This CDR3 is CAIWGQSNDGYTF. In nucleotides, the CDR3 is TGTGCCATCTGGGGACAATCGAATGATGGCTACACCTTC.

The chain couples TRBV29-1 to TRBJ1-3; D is unclear. The CDR3 runs to 13 residues. The germline V gene encodes CDR1 SQVTM and CDR2 ANQGSEA. Trimming shortened V by 4 bases and J by 0 bases, and 7 bases separated the two germline ends. The CDR3 coding sequence is TGCAGCGTTGCATTCCACTCTGGAAACACCATATATTTT. Translated, it gives CSVAFHSGNTIYF.

The chain uses TRBV3-1 (or the pseudogene TRBV3-2) and TRBJ1-6; D call uncertain. V lost 4 bases and J 9 bases, leaving 16 bases between the germline ends. Germline V gives CDR1 LGHDT, CDR2 YNNKEL (reference sequence). The CDR3 is made up of 15 amino acids. CDR3 loop: CASSPTISSGSPLHF. In nucleotides, the CDR3 is TGTGCCAGCAGCCCTACTATTTCTTCGGGTTCACCCCTCCACTTT.

The chain recombines TRBV2 with TRBJ2-7; 7 nucleotides line up with TRBD1. Trimming removed 7 bases from V and 6 bases from J; junction bases left unmatched: 12. CDR3 length: 14 amino acids. Germline CDR1 and CDR2: SNHLY and FYNNEI. CDR3 sequence reads: CASNSRQGDPEQYF. The CDR3 bases are TGTGCCAGCAATAGTAGGCAGGGGGACCCCGAGCAGTACTTC.

This sequence joins TRBV5-4 and TRBJ2-5, with TRBD2 identical over 12 bases. The CDR3 has 18 amino acids. The V segment lost 2 bases and the J segment 3 bases; nucleotides outside the gene matches: 11. CDR1 and CDR2 (germline): SGHNT, YYREEE (reference sequence). This CDR3 is CASSLPQLAGGYEETQYF. In DNA, the CDR3 is TGTGCCAGCAGCTTACCCCAACTAGCGGGGGGATATGAAGAGACCCAGTACTTC.

This clone was picked up a small number of times. This chain links TRBV29-1 with TRBJ1-2; the match to TRBD1 covers 7 bases. The CDR3 has 13 residues. The junction had 5 bases not matched to a gene; V was cut back by 3 bases and J by 4 bases. CDR1 SQVTM and CDR2 ANQGSEA come from the germline V gene. CDR3 sequence: CSVEPQGSYGYTF. CDR3 nucleotides: TGCAGCGTTGAGCCACAGGGGAGCTATGGCTACACCTTC.

The gene calls are TRBV18 and TRBJ1-2; TRBD1 matches 11 bases. The CDR3 consists of 13 residues. J gave up 8 bases and V 5 bases, and 4 bases lay outside the gene matches. Per the germline V gene, CDR1 is KGHSH and CDR2 is LQKENI. The CDR3 coding sequence is TGTGCCAGCTCAAGGGGACAGGGGGACGGCTACACCTTC. It translates to CASSRGQGDGYTF. The entire variable domain, with the rest obtained from reference TRBV18 and TRBJ1-2, is as follows: NAGVMQNPRHLVRRRGQEARLRCSPMKGHSHVYWYRQLPEEGLKFMVYLQKENIIDESGMPKERFSAEFPKEGPSILRIQQVVRGDSAAYFCASSRGQGDGYTFGSGTRLTVV.